This T cell receptor beta chain was sequenced for a study of T cell clonality in common variable immunodeficiency. Comments on this clone: Antigen specificity is unknown. Read coverage stops 3 residues before the CDR3 terminus; the germline J gene supplies the remainder.

Blood samples were heparinized, about 4.5 to 8 ml per donor. The germline V gene encodes CDR1 SGHVS and CDR2 FNYEAQ. The CDR3 sequence is 17 residues long. CVID and control samples used equivalent genomic DNA input. TCRdb keeps only in-frame clones here, not all; method: immunoSEQ multiplex PCR. Recorded here are fewer than 55,000 clones, none singletons. Study-wide results and caveats: Compared with controls, CVID subjects had fewer shared TCRbeta clones.

J is TRBJ1-2 and V is TRBV7-6, with a tentative D call TRBD1 (5 bases). The clonotype was recovered from a person aged 18-69 years in good health. Sequencing was carried out using peripheral blood mononuclear cells. The CDR3 sequence: CASSSAERGVVYNDYTF. Incomplete CDR3 DNA: TGTGCCAGCAGCAGCGCGGAACGGGGGGTGGTTTACAATGAC.